The clone carrying this TCR beta chain was detected many times. These data belong to a study of blood T cells in healthy people across ages. The second PCR ran 7 to 11 cycles with a sample-barcoded 5' primer and J-beta primers. TCRdb recomputed calls from the 5' RACE reads with MiXCR, one row per CDR3 protein. The table has about 1.8 million distinct CDR3 sequences, roughly 50% seen once. With 6 bases removed from V and 3 bases from J, the gap between germline ends came to 15 bases. This CDR3 region has 14 residues. Germline V CDR1 and CDR2: MNHEY, SVGEGT. Sequencing input: blood. The sequence derives from a woman aged 40 to 50 in good health. V and J are TRBV6-2 or TRBV6-3 and TRBJ2-7; D is possibly TRBD1 (5 bases). The CDR3 coding sequence is TGTGCCAGCAGCTACGGCGGAGACAGCTACGAGCAGTACTTC. This sequence encodes CASSYGGDSYEQYF.